Sequencing of this T cell receptor (beta chain) was carried out in a study of sequential checkpoint blockade in melanoma. Assay: immunoSEQ multiplex PCR; the TCRdb copy retains only in-frame clones and omits some. Here the sample spans roughly 11,000 clones, more than 60% being singletons. Indicated treatment: randomized to nivolumab then ipilimumab (arm A) or the reverse (arm B). Germline V gene lookup returns CDR1 SGHRS and CDR2 YFSETQ. The CDR3 covers 15 residues. With 6 bases clipped from V and 1 base from J, the junction kept 6 bases outside the gene matches. This TCR derives from a human donor with melanoma. The sample here was CD8+ T cells sorted from blood (inferred from file names), taken from a patient given nivolumab and ipilimumab in sequence. This sequence joins TRBV5-1 and TRBJ2-2, with 7 bases identical to TRBD2. The CDR3 DNA is TGCGCCAGCACTTTAGCGGGCCTGAACACCGGGGAGCTGTTTTTT. Translation: CASTLAGLNTGELFF.